This TCR beta chain is from a study of T cells in Graves' hyperthyroidism and ophthalmopathy (dated by TCRdb to between 2018 and 2020). A note on the overall study: Peripheral blood samples were taken at initial diagnosis, before any treatment was given. To identify distinguishing TCR V-J signatures, a discovery cohort of some 99 patients was used, comprising 40 to 45 with Graves' ophthalmopathy and around 57 with stable Graves' hyperthyroidism. Prospective prediction of ophthalmopathy was tested in an independent validation cohort of some 19 hyperthyroidism patients and 15 to 17 patients who later progressed to ophthalmopathy. For training and testing, the approximately 97 patients in the discovery cohort were randomly divided in a 7:3 ratio. The study also compared thyroid tissue and blood T-cell repertoires from 5 to 7 Graves' hyperthyroidism patients. After blood sampling, hyperthyroidism patients were treated with methimazole at a starting dose of 30 mg daily, and ophthalmopathy patients were treated with high-dose intravenous methylprednisolone. The paper describes TCR Vbeta CDR3 sequencing of 120 to 150 peripheral blood samples, made up of about 40 ophthalmopathy patients, roughly 80 hyperthyroidism patients and 17 progressor patients. Broader findings and caveats from the paper: During validation, the model predicted progression to ophthalmopathy a median of approximately 7 months ahead of onset, with roughly 65% sensitivity and less than 85% specificity. Ophthalmopathy was separated from stable hyperthyroidism by a 13 V-J signature model, with around 88% sensitivity and roughly 84% specificity obtained in cross-validation and 80%/75% obtained in testing. Sample size was not statistically predetermined, and blinding of investigators to group allocation was not performed. Most expanded thyroid clonotypes (frequency above 0.001) were also detected in blood, a finding suggesting that blood repertoires may reflect thyroid immune responses.

The V and J ends are trimmed by 4 bases and 5 bases, leaving 12 bases between them. The germline V gene supplies CDR1 SNHLY and CDR2 FYNNEI. Measured from the cysteine to the phenylalanine, the CDR3 is 14 residues long. The entry retains the CDR3 DNA only, 42 bases that are in frame from base 1. This clonotype was seen only once. Its antigen target is currently unknown. Since a much larger clone is just one base distant, this may be a read error. Stable Graves' hyperthyroidism was defined as no progression to ophthalmopathy during 18 months of follow-up. The hyperthyroidism patients were between 18 and 65 years old and newly diagnosed, with a disease duration of less than 2 months. Patients with uncontrolled infections, other autoimmune diseases, pregnancy or lactation were excluded. Diagnoses relied on clinical symptoms, serum thyroxine and TRAb, thyroid ultrasound and orbital computed tomography. PBMCs were isolated from more than 8 ml of fresh peripheral blood by Ficoll-Paque density gradient centrifugation. Total RNA was extracted using Trizol reagent, and RNA quality was assessed on an Agilent 2100 Bioanalyzer.

The TCR beta CDR3 regions were amplified from the RNA transcripts. For the first round of RT-PCR on the TCR CDR3, the HTBI primer set was used together with the Qiagen OneStep RT-PCR kit. The libraries were constructed in a second round of multiplex PCR and then size-selected and purified. Sequencing of the libraries was done on an Illumina HiSeq2000 using paired-end 100 bp reads. The paper's data handling went like this. SOAPnuke was used to process the raw data, throwing out any read that contained adapters or uncalled bases, had a mean Phred below 15, or lacked an exact constant-primer or identifier match. COPE v1.2.5 was used to merge high-quality paired reads, and clonotypes were defined as unique nucleotide sequences. MiTCR v1.1 was used to align clonotypes to the IMGT TRBV, TRBD and TRBJ reference segments. The analysis included only V-J combinations with a frequency above 0.0001, which together covered about 99% of the repertoires. A TCS score was defined as the ratio between F50 (clonal expansion) and ExV (chaos), using BLOSUM62-based TCRdist between CDR3 peptides within each V-J. Welch's t-statistics and random forest reduced just over 500 V-J features to 10 to 15, which were used in a naive Bayes classifier (R e1071). TCRdb took the public reads, trimmed them with fastp at Q25, ran MiXCR for clone calling and kept in-frame beta chains. Identical CDR3 proteins give one entry, which carries the most common genes and DNA. These V and J calls rely on TCRdb rather than the paper's analysis. Within this sample are around 210,000 distinct CDR3 sequences, with about a sixth of them counted one time only. Around 48% of the sample lies in the top ten.

Recombination linked TRBV2 to TRBJ2-1, and perhaps TRBD2 as D gene, on 5 matching bases. The receptor was isolated from a woman between 50 and 59 years old with Graves' hyperthyroidism. Material for sequencing was blood. The nucleotides are TGTGCCAGCAGTGGAGGGTTAGGGAACAATGAGCAGTTCTTC. Translation gives CASSGGLGNNEQFF.